One sample yielded the 13 T cell receptor beta chains listed below, sequenced in a study of identical twins. MiXCR, applied by TCRdb to the 5' RACE reads, yields one record per CDR3 protein. The sample lists about 530,000 distinct CDR3 sequences, around 15% occurring once. This same sample was also part of a study on yellow fever vaccine responses in identical twins.

The specimen sequenced was CD4+ T cells sorted from blood. These receptor sequences come from a woman between 18 and 29 years old in good health.

In this sample, this clonotype turned up a few times. J is TRBJ2-1 and V is TRBV6-4; no clear D gene. CDR1 is MRHNA, CDR2 SNTAGT, per germline. Trimming cost V 0 bases and J 1 base, with 10 bases left between them. This CDR3 spans 16 amino acids. The CDR3 DNA sequence: TGTGCCAGCAGTGACTCGTCCCCTAGTTCCTACAATGAGCAGTTCTTC. It yields the protein CASSDSSPSSYNEQFF.

This clonotype was seen a handful of times. This rearrangement joins TRBV7-2 to TRBJ1-6; D possibly corresponds to TRBD1 (5 bases). Trimming took off 5 bases at V and 8 bases at J, with 13 bases between the two ends. CDR1 and CDR2 (germline): SGHTA, FQGNSA. The CDR3 sequence is 14 residues long. CDR3 in amino acids: CASSARDAYSPLHF. The CDR3 DNA reads TGTGCCAGCAGCGCCAGGGACGCCTATTCACCCCTCCACTTT.

This chain connects TRBV12-5 to TRBJ2-3, with D perhaps TRBD1 (5 bases). CDR1 and CDR2 (germline): LGHNT, FRNRAP. The CDR3 sequence is 20 residues long. V lost 6 bases, J lost 0 bases, and 28 bases lay in between. The CDR3 DNA reads TGTGCTAGTGGGGCCAAACCCGCAACGACAGTTCCCCTAAGCACAGATACGCAGTATTTT. Amino acid sequence: CASGAKPATTVPLSTDTQYF.

On this clonotype: The junction does not match germline at one end; this may be a read error. The chain couples TRBV3-1 to TRBJ2-7; D may be TRBD2 (5 bases). The length of the CDR3 is 14 residues. Germline V lookup: CDR1 LGHDT, CDR2 YNNKEL (reference sequence). Here the CDR3 DNA reads TGTGCCAGCAGAAACGCGTACGGGAAGGGCGAGCTGTACTTC. This encodes CASRNAYGKGELYF.

This clonotype showed up just a few times. The V gene is TRBV6-1, the J gene TRBJ1-3; D remains unclear. The V gene's germline CDR1 is MNHNS and CDR2 SASEGT. The ends were cut back, 5 bases at V and 0 bases at J, with 14 bases in the middle. The CDR3 sequence is 16 residues long. The CDR3: CASSPRARNSGNTIYF. The CDR3 nucleotides read TGTGCCAGCAGTCCCCGGGCCCGTAACTCTGGAAACACCATATATTTT.

Many counts were recorded for this clonotype. The chain joins TRBV12-3 or TRBV12-4 to TRBJ2-3, with D uncertain. This CDR3 is built from 15 residues. V lost 2 bases, J lost 0 bases, and 9 bases lay in between. The CDR3 here is CASSLMAASTDTQYF. The CDR3 DNA is TGTGCCAGCAGTTTAATGGCGGCTAGCACAGATACGCAGTATTTT.

V usage is TRBV11-2 and J usage is TRBJ2-3, with D tentatively TRBD1 or TRBD2 (5 bases each). The V and J ends lost 6 bases and 3 bases respectively, with 16 bases between them. CDR1 is SGHAT and CDR2 is FQNNGV in the germline V gene. The CDR3 sequence is 15 residues long. The CDR3 protein is CASSRVWGLTDTQYF. As DNA, the CDR3 is TGTGCCAGCAGTCGCGTGTGGGGGTTGACAGATACGCAGTATTTT.

This chain uses TRBV20-1 with TRBJ2-5, with 7 bases fitting TRBD1. Germline values: CDR1 DFQATT, CDR2 SNEGSKA (reference sequence). CDR3 length: 14 residues. Losses at the gene ends were 4 bases for V and 2 bases for J; bases not matched to a gene: 7. The CDR3 coding sequence is TGCAGTGCTATCTCGCCGGGACAGCAAGAGACCCAGTACTTC. Translation gives CSAISPGQQETQYF.

The V and J genes are TRBV3-1 and TRBJ2-5; D remains ambiguous. Germline values: CDR1 LGHDT, CDR2 YNNKEL (reference sequence). Deletions cut 0 bases from V and 0 bases from J, with 14 bases between. The CDR3 is 17 amino acids. CDR3 protein: CASSQDRAVPNQETQYF. CDR3 bases: TGTGCCAGCAGCCAAGATCGGGCGGTGCCGAACCAAGAGACCCAGTACTTC.

The V call is TRBV2, the J call TRBJ2-1; D gene unclear. Trimming pared 7 bases from V and 8 bases from J, leaving 18 bases between. In germline, CDR1 is SNHLY, CDR2 FYNNEI. The length of the CDR3 is 14 residues. As DNA, the CDR3 is TGTGCCAGCAAGGCATGGGCAGATCGGGATGAGCAGTTCTTC. Protein sequence: CASKAWADRDEQFF.

This clonotype turned up a few times. V gene TRBV5-1 combines with J gene TRBJ2-1; 12 bases line up with TRBD2. V dropped 0 bases and J dropped 10; count of bases not matched to a gene: 2. The CDR3 has 14 residues. CDR1 SGHRS and CDR2 YFSETQ come from the germline V gene. The CDR3 spells CASSLGLAGVEQFF. CDR3 in DNA: TGCGCCAGCAGCTTGGGACTAGCGGGAGTGGAGCAGTTCTTC.

The chain carries TRBV11-2 and TRBJ2-6; 11 bases fit TRBD2. With V trimmed by 5 bases and J by 0 bases, 3 bases remained unmatched. In germline, CDR1 is SGHAT, CDR2 FQNNGV. The CDR3 has 17 amino acids. For the CDR3, the DNA is TGTGCCAGCAGCCCACTAGCGGGGGACTCTGGGGCCAACGTCCTGACTTTC. Its protein product is CASSPLAGDSGANVLTF.

The chain joins TRBV5-1 to TRBJ2-1; 10 bases match TRBD1. This CDR3 spans 16 amino acids. The germline CDR1 and CDR2 sequences are SGHRS and YFSETQ. J was trimmed by 8 bases and V by 1 base; bases with no gene match: 9. The CDR3 sequence: CASSLQGQGGIDEQFF. CDR3 nucleotide sequence: TGCGCCAGCAGCTTGCAAGGACAGGGGGGTATTGATGAGCAGTTCTTC. Using reference TRBV5-1 and TRBJ2-1 for the parts outside the CDR3, the full variable domain is KAGVTQTPRYLIKTRGQQVTLSCSPISGHRSVSWYQQTPGQGLQFLFEYFSETQRNKGNFPGRFSGRQFSNSRSEMNVSTLELGDSALYLCASSLQGQGGIDEQFFGPGTRLTVL.